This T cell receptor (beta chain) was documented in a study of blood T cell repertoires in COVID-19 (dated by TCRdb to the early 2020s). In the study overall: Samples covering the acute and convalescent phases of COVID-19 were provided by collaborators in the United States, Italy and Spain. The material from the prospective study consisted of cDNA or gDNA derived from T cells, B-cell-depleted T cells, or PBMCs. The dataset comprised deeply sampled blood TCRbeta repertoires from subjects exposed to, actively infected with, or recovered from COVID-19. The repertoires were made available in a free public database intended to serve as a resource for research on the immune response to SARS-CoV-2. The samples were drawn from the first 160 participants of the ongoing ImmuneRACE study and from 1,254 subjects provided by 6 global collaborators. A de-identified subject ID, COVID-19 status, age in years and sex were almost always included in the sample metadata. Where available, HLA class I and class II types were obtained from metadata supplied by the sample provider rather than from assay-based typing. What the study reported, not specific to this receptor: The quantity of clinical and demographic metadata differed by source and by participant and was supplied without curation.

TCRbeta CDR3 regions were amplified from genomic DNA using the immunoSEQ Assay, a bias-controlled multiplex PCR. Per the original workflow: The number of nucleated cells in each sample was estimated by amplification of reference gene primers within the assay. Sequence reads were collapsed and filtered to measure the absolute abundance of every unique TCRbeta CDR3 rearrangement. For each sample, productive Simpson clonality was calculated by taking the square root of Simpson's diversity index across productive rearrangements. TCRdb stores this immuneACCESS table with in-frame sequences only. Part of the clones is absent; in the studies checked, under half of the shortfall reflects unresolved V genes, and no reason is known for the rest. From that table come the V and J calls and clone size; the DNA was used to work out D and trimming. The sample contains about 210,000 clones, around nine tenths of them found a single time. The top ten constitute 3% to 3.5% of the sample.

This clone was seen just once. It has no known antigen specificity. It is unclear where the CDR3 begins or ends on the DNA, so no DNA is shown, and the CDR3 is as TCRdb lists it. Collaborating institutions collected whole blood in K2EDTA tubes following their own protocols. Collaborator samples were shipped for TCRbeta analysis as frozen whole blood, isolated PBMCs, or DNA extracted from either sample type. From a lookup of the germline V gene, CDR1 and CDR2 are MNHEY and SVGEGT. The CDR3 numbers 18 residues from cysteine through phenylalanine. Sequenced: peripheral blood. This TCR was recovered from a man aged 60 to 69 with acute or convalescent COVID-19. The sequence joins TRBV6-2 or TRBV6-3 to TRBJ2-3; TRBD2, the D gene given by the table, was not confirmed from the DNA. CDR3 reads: CASSSSGLAGRSTDTQYF.